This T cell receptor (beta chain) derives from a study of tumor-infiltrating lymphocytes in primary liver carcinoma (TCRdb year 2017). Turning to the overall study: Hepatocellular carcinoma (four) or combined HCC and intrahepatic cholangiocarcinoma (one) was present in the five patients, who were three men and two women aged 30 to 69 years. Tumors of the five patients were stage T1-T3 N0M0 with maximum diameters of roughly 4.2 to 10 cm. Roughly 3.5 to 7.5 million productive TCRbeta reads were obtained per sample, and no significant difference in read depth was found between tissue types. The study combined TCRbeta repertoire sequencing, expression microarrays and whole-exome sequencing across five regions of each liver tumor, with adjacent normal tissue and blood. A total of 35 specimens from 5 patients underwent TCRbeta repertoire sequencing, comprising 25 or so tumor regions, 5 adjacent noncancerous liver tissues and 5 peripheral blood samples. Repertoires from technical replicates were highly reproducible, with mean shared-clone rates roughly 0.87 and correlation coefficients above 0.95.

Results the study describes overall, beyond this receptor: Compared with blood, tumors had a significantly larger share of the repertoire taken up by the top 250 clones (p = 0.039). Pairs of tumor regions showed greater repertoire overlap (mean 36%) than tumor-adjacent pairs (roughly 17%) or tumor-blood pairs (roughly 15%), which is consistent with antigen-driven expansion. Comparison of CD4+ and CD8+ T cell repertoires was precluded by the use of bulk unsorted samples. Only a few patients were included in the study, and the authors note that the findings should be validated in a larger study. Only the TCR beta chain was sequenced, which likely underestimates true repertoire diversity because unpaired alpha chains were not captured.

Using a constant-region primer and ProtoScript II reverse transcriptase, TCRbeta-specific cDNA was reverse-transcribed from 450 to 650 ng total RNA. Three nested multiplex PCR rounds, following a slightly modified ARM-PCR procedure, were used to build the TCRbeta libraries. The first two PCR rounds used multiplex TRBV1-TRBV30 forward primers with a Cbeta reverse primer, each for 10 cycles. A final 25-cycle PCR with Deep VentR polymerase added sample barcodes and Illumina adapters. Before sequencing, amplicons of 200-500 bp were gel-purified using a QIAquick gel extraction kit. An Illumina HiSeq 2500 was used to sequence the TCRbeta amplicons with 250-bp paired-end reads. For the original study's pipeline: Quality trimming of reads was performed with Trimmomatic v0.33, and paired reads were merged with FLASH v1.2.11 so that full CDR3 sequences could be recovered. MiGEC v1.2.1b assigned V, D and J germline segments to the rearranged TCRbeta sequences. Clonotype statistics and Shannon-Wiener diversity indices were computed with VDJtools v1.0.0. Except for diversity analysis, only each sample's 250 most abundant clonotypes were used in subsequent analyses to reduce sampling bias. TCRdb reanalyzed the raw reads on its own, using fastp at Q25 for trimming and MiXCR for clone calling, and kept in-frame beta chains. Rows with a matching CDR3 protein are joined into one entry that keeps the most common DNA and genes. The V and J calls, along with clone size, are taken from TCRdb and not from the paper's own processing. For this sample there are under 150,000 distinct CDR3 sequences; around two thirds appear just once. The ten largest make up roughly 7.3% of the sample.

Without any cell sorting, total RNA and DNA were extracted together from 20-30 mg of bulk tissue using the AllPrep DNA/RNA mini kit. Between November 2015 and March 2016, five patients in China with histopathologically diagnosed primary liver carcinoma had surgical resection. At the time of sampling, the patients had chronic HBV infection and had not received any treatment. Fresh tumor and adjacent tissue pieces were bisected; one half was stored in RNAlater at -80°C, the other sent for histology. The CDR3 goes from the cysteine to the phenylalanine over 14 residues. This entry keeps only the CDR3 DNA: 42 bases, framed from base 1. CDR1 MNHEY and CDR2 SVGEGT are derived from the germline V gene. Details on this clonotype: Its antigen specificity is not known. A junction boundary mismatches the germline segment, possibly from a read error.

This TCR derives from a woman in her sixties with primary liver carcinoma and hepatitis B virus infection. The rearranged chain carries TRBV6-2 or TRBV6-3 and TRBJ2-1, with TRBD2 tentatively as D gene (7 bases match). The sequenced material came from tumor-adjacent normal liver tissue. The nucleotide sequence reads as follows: TGTGCCAGCAGTTGGGGGGGGCCCTACAATGGGCAGTTCTTC. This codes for CASSWGGPYNGQFF.